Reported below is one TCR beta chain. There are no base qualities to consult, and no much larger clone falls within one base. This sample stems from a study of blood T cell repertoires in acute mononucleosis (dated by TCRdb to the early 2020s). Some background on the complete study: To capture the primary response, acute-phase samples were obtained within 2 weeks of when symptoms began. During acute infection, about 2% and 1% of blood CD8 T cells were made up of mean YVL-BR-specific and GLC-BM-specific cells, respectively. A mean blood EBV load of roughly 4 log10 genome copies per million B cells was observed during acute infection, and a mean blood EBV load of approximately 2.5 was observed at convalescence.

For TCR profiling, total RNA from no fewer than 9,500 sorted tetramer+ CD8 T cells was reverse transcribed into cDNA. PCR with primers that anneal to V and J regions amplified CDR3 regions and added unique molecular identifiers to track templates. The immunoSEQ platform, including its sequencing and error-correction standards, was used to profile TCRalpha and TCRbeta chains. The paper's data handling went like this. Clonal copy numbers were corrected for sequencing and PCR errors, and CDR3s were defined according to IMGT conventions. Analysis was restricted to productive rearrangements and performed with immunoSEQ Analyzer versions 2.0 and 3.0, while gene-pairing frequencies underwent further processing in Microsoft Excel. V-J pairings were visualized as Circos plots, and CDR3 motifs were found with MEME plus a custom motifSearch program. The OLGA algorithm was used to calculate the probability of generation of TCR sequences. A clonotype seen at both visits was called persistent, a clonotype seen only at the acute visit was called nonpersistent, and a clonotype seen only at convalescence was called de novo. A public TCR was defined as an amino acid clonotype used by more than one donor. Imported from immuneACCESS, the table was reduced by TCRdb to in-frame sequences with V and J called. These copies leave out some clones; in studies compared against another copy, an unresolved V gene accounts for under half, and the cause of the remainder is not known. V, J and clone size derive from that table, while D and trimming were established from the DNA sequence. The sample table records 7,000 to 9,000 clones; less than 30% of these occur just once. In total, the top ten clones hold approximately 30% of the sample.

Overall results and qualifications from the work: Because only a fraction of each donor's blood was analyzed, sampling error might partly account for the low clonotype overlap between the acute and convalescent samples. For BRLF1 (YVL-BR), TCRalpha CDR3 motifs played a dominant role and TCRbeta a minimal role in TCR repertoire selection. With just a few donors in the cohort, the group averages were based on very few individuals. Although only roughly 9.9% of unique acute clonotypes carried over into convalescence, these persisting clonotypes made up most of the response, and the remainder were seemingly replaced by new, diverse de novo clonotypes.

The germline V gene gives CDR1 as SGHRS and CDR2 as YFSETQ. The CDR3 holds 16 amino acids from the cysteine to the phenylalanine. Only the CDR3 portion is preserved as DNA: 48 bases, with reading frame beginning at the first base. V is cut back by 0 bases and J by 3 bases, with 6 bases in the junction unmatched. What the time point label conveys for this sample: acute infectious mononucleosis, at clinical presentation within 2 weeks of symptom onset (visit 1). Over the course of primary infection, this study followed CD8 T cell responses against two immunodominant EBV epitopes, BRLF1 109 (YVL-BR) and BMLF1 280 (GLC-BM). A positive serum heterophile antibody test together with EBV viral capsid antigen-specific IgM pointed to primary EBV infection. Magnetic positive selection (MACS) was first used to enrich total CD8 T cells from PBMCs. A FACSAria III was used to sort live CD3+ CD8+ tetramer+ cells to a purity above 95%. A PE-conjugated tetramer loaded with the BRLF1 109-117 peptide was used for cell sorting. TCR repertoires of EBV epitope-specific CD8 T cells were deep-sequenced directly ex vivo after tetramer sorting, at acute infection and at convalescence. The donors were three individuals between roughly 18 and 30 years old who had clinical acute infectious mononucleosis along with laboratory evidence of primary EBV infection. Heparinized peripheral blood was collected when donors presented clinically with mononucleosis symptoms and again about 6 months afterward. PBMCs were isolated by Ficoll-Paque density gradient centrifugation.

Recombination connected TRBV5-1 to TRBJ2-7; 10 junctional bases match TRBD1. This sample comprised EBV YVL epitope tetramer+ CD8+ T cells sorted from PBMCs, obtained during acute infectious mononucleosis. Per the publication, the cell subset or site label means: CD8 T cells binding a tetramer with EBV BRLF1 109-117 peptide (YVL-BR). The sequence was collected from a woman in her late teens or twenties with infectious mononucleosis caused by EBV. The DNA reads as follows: TGCGCCAGCAGCTTGGCGGCGGGACAGGGGAGCTACGAGCAGTACTTC. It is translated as CASSLAAGQGSYEQYF.